The clone carrying this TCR beta chain has more than one count but fewer than ten. Its antigen is not known. These data are taken from a study of OX40 agonist ivuxolimab in advanced cancers. J lost 2 bases, V lost 8 bases, and 5 bases had no gene match. CDR1 and CDR2 from the germline V gene are KGHSH and LQKENI. This CDR3 is 13 amino acids long. Autoimmune disease history or systemic immunosuppression was exclusionary. Blood samples were obtained at baseline, cycle 4 day 1, and cycle 7 day 1. Method: immunoSEQ multiplex PCR; TCRdb's copy keeps in-frame clones and lacks some. This sample has about 86,000 clones, with under 95% found just once. Study findings and constraints: No antigen was identified for the clonally expanded peripheral T cells.

The sequencing used CD4+ or CD8+ T cells sorted from blood, collected in a trial of the OX40 agonist ivuxolimab. The sequence derives from an adult with an advanced solid tumor such as melanoma, head and neck, liver or kidney cancer. V and J are TRBV18 and TRBJ2-7; 8 nucleotides match TRBD1. The CDR3 region is CASGQGRAYEQYF. The CDR3 DNA is TGTGCCAGCGGACAGGGAAGGGCCTACGAGCAGTACTTC.